These 9 T cell receptor beta chains share one sample of origin, sequenced in a study of control samples from healthy donors and cancer patients. Measured with immunoSEQ multiplex PCR; TCRdb has only the in-frame clones, and not every one. The sample carries 160,000 or so clones, nearly 95% recorded once. The sample taken for sequencing was blood. The receptors shown here come from a man aged 50 to 59 in good health.

V usage is TRBV9 and J usage is TRBJ1-2, with a weak D call TRBD1 (5 bases). Per the germline V gene, CDR1 is SGDLS and CDR2 is YYNGEE. Trimming stripped 0 bases from V and 5 bases from J, with 11 bases between. The CDR3 length is 14 residues. CDR3 amino acids: CASSVGQGRYGYTF. The CDR3 DNA reads as TGTGCCAGCAGCGTAGGGCAGGGTCGGTATGGCTACACCTTC.

This clone showed up just a few times. The chain uses TRBV3-1 (or the pseudogene TRBV3-2) and TRBJ1-1; D not certain. Per the germline V gene, CDR1 is LGHDT and CDR2 is YNNKEL (reference sequence). Trimming shortened V by 3 bases and J by 4 bases, and 3 bases separated the two germline ends. The CDR3 totals 11 residues. The CDR3 reads CASSHTTEAFF. CDR3 DNA: TGTGCCAGCAGCCACACCACTGAAGCTTTCTTT.

The CDR3 reads CASSRLASSTDTQYF. The CDR3 DNA follows: TGTGCCAGCAGTCGACTAGCGAGTAGCACAGATACGCAGTATTTT. The chain joins TRBV6-5 to TRBJ2-3, with 8 bases fitting TRBD2. This CDR3 comprises 15 residues. Trimming took 5 bases from V and 0 from J; bases not matched to a gene: 4. Germline CDR1 and CDR2: MNHEY and SVGAGI.

The chain has TRBV5-1 and TRBJ2-5; D unresolved. Trimming left V 4 bases short and J 5 bases short, with 15 bases between. The CDR3 has 14 residues. CDR1 and CDR2 from the germline V gene are SGHRS and YFSETQ. The CDR3 DNA reads TGCGCCAGCAGCACTGGAAGGATTCCGGAGACCCAGTACTTC. It specifies CASSTGRIPETQYF.

The chain couples TRBV6-2 or TRBV6-3 to TRBJ2-1; no reliable D call. Per germline, CDR1 MNHEY and CDR2 SVGEGT. The CDR3 extends over 13 amino acids. Trimming shortened V by 2 bases and J by 10 bases, and 12 bases separated the two germline ends. CDR3 bases: TGTGCCAGCAGTTACGGCGCCGACTTCGAGCAGTTCTTC. It is translated as CASSYGADFEQFF.

This clone turned up a few times. Other nucleotide sequences from this sample produce the same CDR3. V gene TRBV11-2 combines with J gene TRBJ1-2; D is possibly TRBD1 (5 bases). Germline CDR1 and CDR2: SGHAT and FQNNGV. This CDR3 comprises 12 residues. V lost 3 bases, J lost 6 bases, and 8 bases lay in between. The CDR3: CASSLGRDGYTF. As DNA, the CDR3 is TGTGCCAGCAGCTTGGGCAGGGATGGCTACACCTTC.

As for this clone: The same CDR3 is also encoded by other DNA sequences in this sample. V is TRBV30 and J is TRBJ1-6, with unresolved D. The V gene lost 0 bases and the J gene lost 0 bases, with 6 bases spanning the gap. The CDR3 spans 15 residues. Per germline, CDR1 GTSNPN and CDR2 SVGIG (reference sequence). CDR3: CAWSVGSSYNSPLHF. CDR3 in DNA: TGTGCCTGGAGTGTGGGGAGCTCCTATAATTCACCCCTCCACTTT.

This chain uses TRBV24-1 with TRBJ2-7; perhaps TRBD2 as D (6 bases). V was shortened by 4 bases and J by 3 bases, with 12 bases between the two germline ends. Germline CDR1 reads KGHDR; CDR2 reads SFDVKD. The CDR3 totals 14 residues. CDR3 sequence: CATSDGGWNYEQYF. The CDR3 DNA follows: TGTGCCACCAGTGACGGAGGGTGGAACTACGAGCAGTACTTC.

DNA for the CDR3: TGTGCCAGTAGGCCCAGACTAGCGGGGACCTACAATGAGCAGTTCTTC. Protein: CASRPRLAGTYNEQFF. The chain is built from TRBV19 and TRBJ2-1; 11 bases agree with TRBD2. V shed 6 bases and J 2 bases; nucleotides not matched to a gene: 6. Germline assignment: CDR1 LNHDA and CDR2 SQIVND (reference sequence). This CDR3 contains 16 residues.